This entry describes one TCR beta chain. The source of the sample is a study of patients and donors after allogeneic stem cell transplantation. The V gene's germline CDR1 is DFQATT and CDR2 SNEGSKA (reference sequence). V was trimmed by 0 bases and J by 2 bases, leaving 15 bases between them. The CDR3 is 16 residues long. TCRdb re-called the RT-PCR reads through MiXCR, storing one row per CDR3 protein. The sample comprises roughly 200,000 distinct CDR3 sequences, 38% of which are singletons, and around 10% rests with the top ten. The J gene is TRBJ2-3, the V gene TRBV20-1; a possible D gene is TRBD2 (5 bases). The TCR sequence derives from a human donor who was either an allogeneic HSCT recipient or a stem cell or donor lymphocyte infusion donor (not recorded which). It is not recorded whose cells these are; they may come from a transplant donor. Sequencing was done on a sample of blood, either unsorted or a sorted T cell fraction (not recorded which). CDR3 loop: CSARDLEDALTDTQYF. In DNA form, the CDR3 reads TGCAGTGCTAGAGATCTGGAGGACGCCCTCACAGATACGCAGTATTTT.